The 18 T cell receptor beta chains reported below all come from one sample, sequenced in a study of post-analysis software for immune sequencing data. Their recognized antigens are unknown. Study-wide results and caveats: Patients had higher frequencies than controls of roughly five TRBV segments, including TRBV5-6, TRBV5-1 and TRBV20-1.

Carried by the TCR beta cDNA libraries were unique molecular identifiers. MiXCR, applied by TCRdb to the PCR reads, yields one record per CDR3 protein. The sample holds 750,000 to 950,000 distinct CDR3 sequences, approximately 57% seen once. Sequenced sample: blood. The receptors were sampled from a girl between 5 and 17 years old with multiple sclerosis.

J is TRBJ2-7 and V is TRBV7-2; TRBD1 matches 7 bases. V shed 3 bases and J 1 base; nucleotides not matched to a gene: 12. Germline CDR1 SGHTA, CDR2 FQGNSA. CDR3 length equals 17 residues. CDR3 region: CASSFPRDSTTSYEQYF. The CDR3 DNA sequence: TGTGCCAGCAGCTTCCCCCGGGACAGCACCACTTCCTACGAGCAGTACTTC.

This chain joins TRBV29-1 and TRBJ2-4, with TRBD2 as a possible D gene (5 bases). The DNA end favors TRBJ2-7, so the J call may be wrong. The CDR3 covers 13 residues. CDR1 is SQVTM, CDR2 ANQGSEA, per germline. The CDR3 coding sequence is TGCAGCGTTCAGGAGCGGATCTCCTACGAGCAGTACTTC. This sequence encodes CSVQERISYEQYF.

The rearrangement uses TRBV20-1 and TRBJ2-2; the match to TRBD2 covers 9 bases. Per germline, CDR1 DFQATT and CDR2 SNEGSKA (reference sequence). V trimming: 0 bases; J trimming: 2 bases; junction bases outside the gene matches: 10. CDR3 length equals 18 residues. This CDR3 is CSARDSKRGASNTGELFF. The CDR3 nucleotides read TGCAGTGCTAGAGATTCGAAGCGGGGGGCTTCTAACACCGGGGAGCTGTTTTTT.

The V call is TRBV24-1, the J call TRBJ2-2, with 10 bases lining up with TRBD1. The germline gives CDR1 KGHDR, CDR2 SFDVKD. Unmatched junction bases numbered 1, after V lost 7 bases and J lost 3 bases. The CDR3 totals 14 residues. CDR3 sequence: CATRGTGDTGELFF. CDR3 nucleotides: TGTGCCACCAGGGGGACAGGGGACACCGGGGAGCTGTTTTTT.

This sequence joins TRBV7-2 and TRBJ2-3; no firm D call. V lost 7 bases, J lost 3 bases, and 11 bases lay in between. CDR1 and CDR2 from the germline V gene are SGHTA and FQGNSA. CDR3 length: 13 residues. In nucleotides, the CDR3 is TGTGCCAGCAACTTTCGAGTTACAGATACGCAGTATTTT. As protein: CASNFRVTDTQYF.

The CDR3 loop is CASSQVSWGDHSYEQYF. The CDR3 nucleotides read TGCGCCAGCAGCCAAGTCTCGTGGGGCGATCACTCCTACGAGCAGTACTTC. The rearrangement uses TRBV4-1 and TRBJ2-7; tentative D call: TRBD1 (5 bases). The CDR3 length is 17 residues. Per germline, CDR1 MGHRA and CDR2 YSYEKL. V lost 1 base to trimming and J lost 0 bases, with 16 bases between them.

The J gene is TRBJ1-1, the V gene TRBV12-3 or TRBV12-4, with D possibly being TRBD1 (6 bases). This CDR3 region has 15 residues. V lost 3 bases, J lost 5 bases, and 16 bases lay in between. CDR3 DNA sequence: TGTGCCAGCAGTTTTGACCTGGGCCAGGGGACTGAAGCTTTCTTT. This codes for CASSFDLGQGTEAFF.

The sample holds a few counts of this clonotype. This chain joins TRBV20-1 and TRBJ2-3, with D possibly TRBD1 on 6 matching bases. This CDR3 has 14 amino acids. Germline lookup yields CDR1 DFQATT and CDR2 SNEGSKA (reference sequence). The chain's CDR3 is CRASDRKRTDTQYF. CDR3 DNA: TGCAGGGCCTCCGACAGGAAACGCACAGATACGCAGTATTTT.

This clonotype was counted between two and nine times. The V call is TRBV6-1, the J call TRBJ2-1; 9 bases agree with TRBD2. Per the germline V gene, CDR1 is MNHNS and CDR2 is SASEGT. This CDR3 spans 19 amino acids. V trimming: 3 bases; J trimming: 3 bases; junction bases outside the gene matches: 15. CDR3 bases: TGTGCCAGCAGTGACCCCGGGACTAGCATGACTCGTGACTACAATGAGCAGTTCTTC. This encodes CASSDPGTSMTRDYNEQFF.

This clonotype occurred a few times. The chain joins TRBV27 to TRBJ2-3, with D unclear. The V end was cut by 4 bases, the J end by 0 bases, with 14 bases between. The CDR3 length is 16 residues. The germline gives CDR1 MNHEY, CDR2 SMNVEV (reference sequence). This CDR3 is CASSYFSAGSTDTQYF. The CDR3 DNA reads TGTGCCAGCAGTTACTTTTCGGCAGGCAGCACAGATACGCAGTATTTT.

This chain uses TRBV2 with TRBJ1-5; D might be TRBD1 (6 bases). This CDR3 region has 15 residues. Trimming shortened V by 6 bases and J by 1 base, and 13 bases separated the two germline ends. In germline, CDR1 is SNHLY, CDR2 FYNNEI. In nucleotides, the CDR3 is TGTGCCAGCAGAGGGGGGGGGATAAGCAATCAGCCCCAGCATTTT. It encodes CASRGGGISNQPQHF.

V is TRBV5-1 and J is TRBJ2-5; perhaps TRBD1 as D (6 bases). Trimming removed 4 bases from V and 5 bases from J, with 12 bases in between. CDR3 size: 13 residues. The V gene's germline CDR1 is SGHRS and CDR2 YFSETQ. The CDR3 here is CASSPDSFETQYF. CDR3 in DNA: TGCGCCAGCAGCCCGGACAGTTTTGAGACCCAGTACTTC.

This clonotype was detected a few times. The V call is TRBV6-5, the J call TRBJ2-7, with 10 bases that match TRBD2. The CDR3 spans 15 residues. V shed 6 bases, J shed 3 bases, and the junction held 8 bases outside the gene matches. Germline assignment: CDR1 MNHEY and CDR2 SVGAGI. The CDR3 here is CASSPTPSGSYEQYF. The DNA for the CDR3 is TGTGCCAGCAGCCCTACTCCTAGCGGGAGCTACGAGCAGTACTTC.

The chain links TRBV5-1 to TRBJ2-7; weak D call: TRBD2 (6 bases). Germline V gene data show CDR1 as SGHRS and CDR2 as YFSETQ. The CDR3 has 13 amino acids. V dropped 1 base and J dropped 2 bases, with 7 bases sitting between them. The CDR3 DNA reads TGCGCCAGCAGCTTGTGGGAGGCCTACGAGCAGTACTTC. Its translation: CASSLWEAYEQYF.

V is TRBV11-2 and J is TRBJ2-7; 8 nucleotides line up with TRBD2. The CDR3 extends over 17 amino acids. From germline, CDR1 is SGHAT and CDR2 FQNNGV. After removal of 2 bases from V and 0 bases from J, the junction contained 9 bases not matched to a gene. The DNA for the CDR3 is TGTGCCAGCAGCTTAACATTCACTAGCGGCCTCTCCTACGAGCAGTACTTC. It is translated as CASSLTFTSGLSYEQYF.

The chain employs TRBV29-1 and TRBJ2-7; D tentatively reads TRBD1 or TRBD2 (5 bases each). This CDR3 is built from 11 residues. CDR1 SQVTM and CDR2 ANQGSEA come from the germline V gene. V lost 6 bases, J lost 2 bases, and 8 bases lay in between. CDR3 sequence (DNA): TGCAGCGTAATGGGGGCCTACGAGCAGTACTTC. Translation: CSVMGAYEQYF.

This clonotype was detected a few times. The CDR3 sequence is CSARGLADTDTQYF. CDR3 bases: TGCAGTGCTAGGGGACTAGCGGACACAGATACGCAGTATTTT. This chain connects TRBV20-1 to TRBJ2-3; 11 bases align to TRBD2. The germline V gene encodes CDR1 DFQATT and CDR2 SNEGSKA (reference sequence). The trim removed 3 bases at V and 2 bases at J, leaving 1 base unmatched. The CDR3 has 14 amino acids.

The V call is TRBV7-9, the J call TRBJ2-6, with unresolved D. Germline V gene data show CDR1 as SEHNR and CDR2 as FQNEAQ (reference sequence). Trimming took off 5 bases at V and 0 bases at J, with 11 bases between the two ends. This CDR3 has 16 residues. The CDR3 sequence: CASSAKGFSGANVLTF. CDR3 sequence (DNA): TGTGCCAGCAGCGCCAAGGGATTCTCTGGGGCCAACGTCCTGACTTTC.